This TCR beta chain was documented in a study of T cells after yellow fever vaccination. Whole-study results and caveats: Weaker in magnitude, the secondary response showed a faster peak on day 5 versus 15.

Points on this clonotype: Its cognate antigen is unknown. A much bigger clone sits one base away, suggesting this may be a read error.

Each CDR3 protein is one row after TCRdb ran MiXCR on the 5' RACE reads. There are over 150,000 distinct CDR3 sequences in the sample; approximately 6.7% occur only once, and around 2.3% lies in the top ten. V trimming: 5 bases; J trimming: 12 bases; junction bases outside the gene matches: 9. Germline V lookup: CDR1 SGHTA, CDR2 FQGNSA. The CDR3 contains 13 residues. Sample: CD4+ T cells sorted from PBMCs, taken roughly 5 days after the first yellow fever vaccination. The rearrangement uses TRBV7-2 and TRBJ2-2, with 7 bases aligning to TRBD1. The source is a man aged 18 to 35 who received the YFV17D yellow fever vaccine. The CDR3 loop reads CASSMYRGEQLFF. DNA of the CDR3: TGTGCCAGCAGCATGTACAGGGGTGAACAGCTGTTTTTT.